This T cell receptor beta chain came from a study of neurological immune-mediated disorders. With 10-nucleotide random UMIs, 5'RACE was used to make the cDNA. MiXCR, run by TCRdb on the 5' RACE reads, gives a single entry per CDR3 protein. The table shows tens of thousands of distinct CDR3 sequences, with 4.5% to 5.5% occurring only once. Unsorted libraries were derived from 2 million PBMCs stored at -80 C. General observations from the study: Levels of TCR clonal expansion peaked in HTLV-1-associated myelopathy and reached their lowest in multiple sclerosis, under those of healthy controls. The authors found no clinical or MRI feature associated with the multiple sclerosis repertoire cluster.

On this clonotype: The antigen is not known.

The length of the CDR3 is 14 residues. Germline CDR1 SGHRS, CDR2 YFSETQ. V lost 10 bases and J lost 1, with 16 bases in between. The material sequenced was PBMCs. The V and J genes are TRBV5-1 and TRBJ2-3, with D perhaps TRBD2 (6 bases). The clonotype comes from a man younger than 40 with multiple sclerosis. CDR3 sequence reads: CAGARGAGTDTQYF. DNA for the CDR3: TGCGCCGGTGCCCGCGGGGCGGGCACAGATACGCAGTATTTT.